This T cell receptor (beta chain) came from a study of blood T cell repertoires in COVID-19. The assay was immunoSEQ multiplex PCR, and TCRdb's table has in-frame clones only and misses some. The sample yields roughly 150,000 clones, about 88% seen once. The CDR3 runs to 11 residues. Trimming pared 6 bases from V and 7 bases from J, leaving 6 bases between. This sequence originates from a man aged 50-60 years who had recovered from COVID-19. Source material: PBMCs or T cells enriched from blood (not recorded which). This rearrangement joins TRBV12-3 or TRBV12-4 to TRBJ2-2; D is uncertain. CDR3 amino acids: CASRRGGELFF. The CDR3 DNA sequence: TGTGCCAGCAGGCGCGGCGGGGAGCTGTTTTTT.